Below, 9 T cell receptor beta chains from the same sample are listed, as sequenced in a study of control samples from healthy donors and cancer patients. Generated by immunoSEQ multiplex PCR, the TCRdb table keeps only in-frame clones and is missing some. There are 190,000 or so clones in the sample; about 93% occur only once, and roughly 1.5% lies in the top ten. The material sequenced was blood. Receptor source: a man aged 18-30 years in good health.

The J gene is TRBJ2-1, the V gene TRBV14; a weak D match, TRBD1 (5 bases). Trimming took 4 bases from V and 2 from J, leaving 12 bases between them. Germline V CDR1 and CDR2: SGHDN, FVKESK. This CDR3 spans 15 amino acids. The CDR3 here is CASSRRGPPYNEQFF. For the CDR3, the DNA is TGTGCCAGCAGCCGAAGGGGTCCTCCCTACAATGAGCAGTTCTTC.

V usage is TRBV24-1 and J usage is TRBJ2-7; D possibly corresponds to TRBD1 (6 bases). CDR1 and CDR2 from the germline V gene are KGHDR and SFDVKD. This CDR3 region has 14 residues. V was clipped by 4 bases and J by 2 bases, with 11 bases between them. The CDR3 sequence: CATSETGRTYEQYF. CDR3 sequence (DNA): TGTGCCACCAGTGAAACAGGGCGGACCTACGAGCAGTACTTC.

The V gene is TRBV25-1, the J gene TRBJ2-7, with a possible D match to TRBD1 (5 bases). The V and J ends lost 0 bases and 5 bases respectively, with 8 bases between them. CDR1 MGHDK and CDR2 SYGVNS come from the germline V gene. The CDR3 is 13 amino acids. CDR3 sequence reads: CASSEYTGNEQYF. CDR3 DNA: TGTGCCAGCAGTGAATATACAGGTAACGAGCAGTACTTC.

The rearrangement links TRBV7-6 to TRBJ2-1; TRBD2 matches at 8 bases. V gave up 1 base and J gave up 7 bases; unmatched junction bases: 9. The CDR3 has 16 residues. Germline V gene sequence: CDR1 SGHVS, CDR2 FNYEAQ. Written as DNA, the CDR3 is TGTGCCAGCAGCTTAGAGTTAGGACTAGCTCTGAATGAGCAGTTCTTC. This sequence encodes CASSLELGLALNEQFF.

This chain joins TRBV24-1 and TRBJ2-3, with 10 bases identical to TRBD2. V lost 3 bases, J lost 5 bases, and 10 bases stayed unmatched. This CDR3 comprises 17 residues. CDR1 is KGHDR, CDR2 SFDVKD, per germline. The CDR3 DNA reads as TGTGCCACCAGTGATATGGCTAGCGGGGGTAATTTAGATACGCAGTATTTT. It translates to CATSDMASGGNLDTQYF.

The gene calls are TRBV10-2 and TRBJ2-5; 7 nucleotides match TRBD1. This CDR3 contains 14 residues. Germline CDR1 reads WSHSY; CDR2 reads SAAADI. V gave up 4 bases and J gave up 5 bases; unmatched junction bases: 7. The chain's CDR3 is CASSVTGLGETQYF. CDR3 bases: TGCGCCAGCAGTGTGACAGGGTTGGGGGAGACCCAGTACTTC.

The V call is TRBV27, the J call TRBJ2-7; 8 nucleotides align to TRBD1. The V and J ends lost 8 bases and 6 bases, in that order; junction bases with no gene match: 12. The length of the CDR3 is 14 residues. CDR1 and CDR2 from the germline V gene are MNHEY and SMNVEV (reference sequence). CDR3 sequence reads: CASGYNRGEGEQYF. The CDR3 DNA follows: TGTGCCAGCGGATACAACAGGGGGGAAGGCGAGCAGTACTTC.

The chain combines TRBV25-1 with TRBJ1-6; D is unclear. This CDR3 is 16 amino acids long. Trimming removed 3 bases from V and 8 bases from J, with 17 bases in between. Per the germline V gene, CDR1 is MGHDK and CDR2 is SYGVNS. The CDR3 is CASSDPRAGQDSPLHF. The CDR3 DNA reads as TGTGCCAGCAGTGATCCTCGGGCCGGGCAGGATTCACCCCTCCACTTT.

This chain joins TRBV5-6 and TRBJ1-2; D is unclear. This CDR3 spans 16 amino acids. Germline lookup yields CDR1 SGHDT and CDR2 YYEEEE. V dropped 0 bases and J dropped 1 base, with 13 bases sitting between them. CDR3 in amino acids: CASSLASGHLNYGYTF. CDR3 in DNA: TGTGCCAGCAGCTTGGCATCAGGCCACCTTAACTATGGCTACACCTTC.